A single sample gave rise to the 9 T cell receptor beta chains below, sequenced in a study of T-cell memory formation after mild COVID-19. From the 5' RACE reads, TCRdb called clonotypes with MiXCR, one entry per CDR3 protein. Here the sample spans around 320,000 distinct CDR3 sequences, 13% to 15% being singletons. The specimen was PBMCs or a T cell subset sorted from them (not recorded which). The receptor source for this set is a man aged 18-30 years who had mild COVID-19 (a few samples of this study predate the infection). Cell type and time point are not known.

This clonotype appeared a few times. The chain uses TRBV12-3 or TRBV12-4 and TRBJ1-1, with D tentatively TRBD1 (6 bases). The V end lost 4 bases, the J end lost 4 bases, and 10 bases lay between the germline ends. CDR3 length: 13 amino acids. The CDR3 protein is CASSSTGTTEAFF. CDR3 bases: TGTGCCAGCAGTTCCACAGGGACCACTGAAGCTTTCTTT.

This clonotype was seen more than once but under ten times. V usage is TRBV7-6 and J usage is TRBJ2-2, with D perhaps matching TRBD1 or TRBD2 (5 bases each). The V and J ends lost 5 bases and 2 bases respectively, with 15 bases between them. CDR1 and CDR2 (germline): SGHVS, FNYEAQ. The CDR3 contains 16 residues. DNA for the CDR3: TGTGCCAGCAGCCGGTGGGGGTCTACTAACACCGGGGAGCTGTTTTTT. Its protein product is CASSRWGSTNTGELFF. The variable domain in full, completed from reference TRBV7-6 and TRBJ2-2, reads GAGVSQSPRYKVTKRGQDVALRCDPISGHVSLYWYRQALGQGPEFLTYFNYEAQQDKSGLPNDRFSAERPEGSISTLTIQRTEQRDSAMYRCASSRWGSTNTGELFFGEGSRLTVL.

A few counts support this clonotype. This chain connects TRBV4-3 to TRBJ1-2, with TRBD1 matching 9 bases. The CDR3 is 16 amino acids. V was pared by 4 bases and J by 5 bases, with 11 bases of the junction left unmatched. The germline V gene encodes CDR1 LGHNA and CDR2 YSLEER. CDR3 in amino acids: CASSLGNRGHGYGYTF. The CDR3 DNA sequence: TGCGCCAGCAGCCTAGGGAACAGGGGGCACGGATATGGCTACACCTTC.

The rearrangement joins TRBV29-1 to TRBJ2-3, with D perhaps matching TRBD2 (5 bases). Looked up from germline, CDR1 is SQVTM and CDR2 is ANQGSEA. V lost 7 bases to trimming and J lost 0 bases, with 11 bases between them. This CDR3 has 13 amino acids. The CDR3 loop reads CSGGPGSTDTQYF. The CDR3, as DNA: TGCAGCGGGGGTCCGGGGAGCACAGATACGCAGTATTTT.

This clonotype was detected only a few times. A read error may produce the germline difference seen at one junction end. The CDR3 loop is CASSWTGGGLNF. The DNA for the CDR3 is TGTGCCAGCAGTTGGACAGGGGGCGGTTTGAACTTC. The chain carries TRBV6-5 and TRBJ2-7; 11 nucleotides match TRBD1. The germline V gene has CDR1 MNHEY and CDR2 SVGAGI. This CDR3 comprises 12 residues.

This clonotype was recorded many times. The chain joins TRBV10-3 to TRBJ2-1; 9 bases line up with TRBD2. After removal of 5 bases from V and 4 bases from J, the junction contained 3 bases not matched to a gene. Per the germline V gene, CDR1 is ENHRY and CDR2 is SYGVKD. The CDR3 is made up of 14 amino acids. The CDR3 spells CAISPSGVYNEQFF. CDR3 coding DNA: TGTGCCATCAGTCCTAGCGGGGTTTACAATGAGCAGTTCTTC.

This clonotype was detected only a few times. Written as DNA, the CDR3 is TGTGCCAGCACCACTAGCGGGGTCACAGATACGCAGTATTTT. Protein: CASTTSGVTDTQYF. The chain carries TRBV7-9 and TRBJ2-3, with 10 bases matching TRBD2. CDR3 length equals 14 residues. Trimming took 7 bases from V and 2 from J; bases not matched to a gene: 3. Germline V gene lookup returns CDR1 SEHNR and CDR2 FQNEAQ (reference sequence).

Only a few counts were recorded for this clonotype. This chain joins TRBV10-3 and TRBJ2-1, with 7 bases lining up with TRBD2. Germline V gene sequence: CDR1 ENHRY, CDR2 SYGVKD. CDR3 length: 15 amino acids. Trimming at V came to 5 bases and at J to 5 bases, leaving 9 bases not matched to a gene. Here the CDR3 DNA reads TGTGCCATCAGTAATTCCCTAGCGGATAACAATGAGCAGTTCTTC. Residues: CAISNSLADNNEQFF.

The chain employs TRBV9 and TRBJ1-1, with a tentative D call TRBD1 (5 bases). Germline V gene data show CDR1 as SGDLS and CDR2 as YYNGEE. Trimming removed 0 bases from V and 10 bases from J, with 13 bases in between. The CDR3 is 13 residues long. In nucleotides, the CDR3 is TGTGCCAGCAGCGTAGGGGGGGGTACCCGAGCTTTCTTT. Translation: CASSVGGGTRAFF.